This T cell receptor beta chain derives from a study of T cell responses to AZD1222 COVID-19 vaccine. Study conclusions and caveats: Most donors were white British, females outnumbered males, and clonal diversity was possibly underestimated.

Method: immunoSEQ multiplex PCR; TCRdb's copy keeps in-frame clones and lacks some. The table shows about 110,000 clones, with 80% to 95% occurring only once. CDR1 SGHRS and CDR2 YFSETQ come from the germline V gene. The V end lost 1 base, the J end lost 8 bases, and 18 bases lay between the germline ends. This CDR3 contains 15 residues. As regards this clone: Its matching antigen is unknown.

The specimen comprised peripheral blood, sampled 28 days after the second AZD1222 dose. The sequence came from an adult who received the AZD1222 COVID-19 vaccine. The chain recombines TRBV5-1 with TRBJ1-2; D perhaps matches TRBD1 (6 bases). CDR3 amino acids: CASSLSAGTIGGYTF. The DNA of the CDR3 is TGCGCCAGCAGCTTGTCCGCCGGGACAATAGGAGGCTACACCTTC.